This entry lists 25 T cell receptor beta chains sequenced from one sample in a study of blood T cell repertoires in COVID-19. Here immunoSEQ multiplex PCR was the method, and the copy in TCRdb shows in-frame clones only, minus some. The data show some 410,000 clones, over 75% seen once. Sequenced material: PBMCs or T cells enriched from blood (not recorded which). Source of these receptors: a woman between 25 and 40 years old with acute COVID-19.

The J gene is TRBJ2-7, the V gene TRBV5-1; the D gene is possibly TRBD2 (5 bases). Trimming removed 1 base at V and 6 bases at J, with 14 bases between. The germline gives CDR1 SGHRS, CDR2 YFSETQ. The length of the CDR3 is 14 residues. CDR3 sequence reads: CASSLLVDRGEQYF. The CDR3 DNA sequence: TGCGCCAGCAGCTTGTTGGTGGACCGGGGCGAGCAGTACTTC.

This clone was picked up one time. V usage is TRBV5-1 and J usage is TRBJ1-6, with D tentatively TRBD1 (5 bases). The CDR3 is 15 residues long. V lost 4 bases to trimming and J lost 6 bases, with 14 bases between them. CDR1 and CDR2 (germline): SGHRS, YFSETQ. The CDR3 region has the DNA TGCGCCAGCAGCCAAGCAGGGAATACTAATTCACCCCTCCACTTT. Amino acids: CASSQAGNTNSPLHF.

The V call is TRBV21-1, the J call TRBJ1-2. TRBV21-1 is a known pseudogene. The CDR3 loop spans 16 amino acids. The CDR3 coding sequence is TGTGCCAGCAGCAGGGGAGACGTCGGATCGAACTATGGCTACACCTTC. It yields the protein CASSRGDVGSNYGYTF.

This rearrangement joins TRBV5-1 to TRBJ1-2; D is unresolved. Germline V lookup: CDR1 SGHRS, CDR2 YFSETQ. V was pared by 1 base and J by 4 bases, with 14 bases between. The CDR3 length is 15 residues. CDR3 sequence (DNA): TGCGCCAGCAGCTTGTCAGTCCGGGAGAGCTATGGCTACACCTTC. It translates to CASSLSVRESYGYTF.

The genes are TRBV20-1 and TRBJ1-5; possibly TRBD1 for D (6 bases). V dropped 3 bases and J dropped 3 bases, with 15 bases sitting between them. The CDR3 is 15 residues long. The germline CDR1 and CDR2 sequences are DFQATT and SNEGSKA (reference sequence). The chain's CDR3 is CSASDRSSNNQPQHF. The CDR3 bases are TGCAGTGCTAGTGACAGGTCAAGCAACAATCAGCCCCAGCATTTT.

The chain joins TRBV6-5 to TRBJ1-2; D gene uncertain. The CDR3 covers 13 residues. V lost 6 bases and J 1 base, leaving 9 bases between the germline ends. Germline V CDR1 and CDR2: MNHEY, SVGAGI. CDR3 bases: TGTGCCAGCAGGCCTGGCCTTAACTATGGCTACACCTTC. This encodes CASRPGLNYGYTF.

CDR3 sequence (DNA): TGTGCCAGCAGTCGACGACAGGGCAATGAGCAGTTCTTC. The encoded protein is CASSRRQGNEQFF. This rearrangement joins TRBV7-3 to TRBJ2-1; 7 bases fit TRBD1. Losses at the gene ends were 6 bases for V and 6 bases for J; bases not matched to a gene: 5. The CDR3 runs 13 residues. The V gene's germline CDR1 is SGHTA and CDR2 FQGTGA.

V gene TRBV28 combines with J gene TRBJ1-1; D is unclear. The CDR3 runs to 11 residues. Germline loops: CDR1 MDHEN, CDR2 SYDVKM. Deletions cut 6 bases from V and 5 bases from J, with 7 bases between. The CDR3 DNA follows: TGTGCCAGCAGCCCACGGACTGAAGCTTTCTTT. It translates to CASSPRTEAFF.

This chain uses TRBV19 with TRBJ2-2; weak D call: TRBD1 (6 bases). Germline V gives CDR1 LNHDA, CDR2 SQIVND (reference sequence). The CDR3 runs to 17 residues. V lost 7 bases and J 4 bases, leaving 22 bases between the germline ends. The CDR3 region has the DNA TGTGCCAGTAATAATGACAGGCCAACGCGAGGCACCGGGGAGCTGTTTTTT. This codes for CASNNDRPTRGTGELFF.

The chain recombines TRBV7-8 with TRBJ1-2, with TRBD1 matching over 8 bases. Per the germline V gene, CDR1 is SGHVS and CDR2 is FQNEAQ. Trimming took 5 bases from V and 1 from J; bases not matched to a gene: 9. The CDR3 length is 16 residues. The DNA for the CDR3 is TGTGCCAGCAGCCCCAAGGGACAGGTTTTTAACTATGGCTACACCTTC. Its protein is CASSPKGQVFNYGYTF.

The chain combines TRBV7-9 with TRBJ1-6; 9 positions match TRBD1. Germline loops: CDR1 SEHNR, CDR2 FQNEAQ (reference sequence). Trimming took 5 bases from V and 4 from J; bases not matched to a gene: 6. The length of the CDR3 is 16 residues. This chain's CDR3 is CASSGDGTGYNSPLHF. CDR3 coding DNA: TGTGCCAGCAGCGGTGACGGGACAGGGTATAATTCACCCCTCCACTTT.

CDR3 in amino acids: CAWKRDSFGYGYTF. The CDR3 DNA is TGTGCCTGGAAGAGGGACAGTTTTGGCTATGGCTACACCTTC. This chain joins TRBV30 and TRBJ1-2; 7 bases fit TRBD1. Germline CDR1 reads GTSNPN; CDR2 reads SVGIG (reference sequence). With V trimmed by 4 bases and J by 4 bases, 9 bases remained unmatched. This CDR3 contains 14 residues.

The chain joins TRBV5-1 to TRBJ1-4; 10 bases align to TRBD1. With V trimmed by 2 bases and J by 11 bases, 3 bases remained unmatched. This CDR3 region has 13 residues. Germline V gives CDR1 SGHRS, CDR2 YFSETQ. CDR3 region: CASSFGTGEKLFF. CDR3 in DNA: TGCGCCAGCAGCTTCGGGACAGGGGAGAAACTGTTTTTT.

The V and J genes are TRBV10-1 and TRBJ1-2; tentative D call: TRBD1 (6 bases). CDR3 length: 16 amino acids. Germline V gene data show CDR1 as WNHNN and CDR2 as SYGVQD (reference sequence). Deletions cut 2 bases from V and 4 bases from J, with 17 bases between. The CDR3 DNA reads TGCGCCAGCAGTGAGACCAGGGGATCTGGGATCTATGGCTACACCTTC. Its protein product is CASSETRGSGIYGYTF.

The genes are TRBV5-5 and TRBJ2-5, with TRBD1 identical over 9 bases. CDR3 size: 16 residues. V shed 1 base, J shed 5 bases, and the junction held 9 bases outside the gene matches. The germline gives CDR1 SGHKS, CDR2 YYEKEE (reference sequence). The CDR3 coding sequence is TGTGCCAGCAGCTTGATGGCGGGACAGGGTGGGGAGACCCAGTACTTC. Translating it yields CASSLMAGQGGETQYF.

The CDR3 spells CSALFVGGGDNQPQHF. In DNA, the CDR3 is TGCAGCGCGTTGTTCGTCGGGGGAGGGGACAATCAGCCCCAGCATTTT. This chain links TRBV29-1 with TRBJ1-5; a weak D match, TRBD1 (5 bases). In germline, CDR1 is SQVTM, CDR2 ANQGSEA. The CDR3 runs 16 residues. The germline V and J ends were trimmed by 7 bases and 3 bases, with 22 bases remaining between them.

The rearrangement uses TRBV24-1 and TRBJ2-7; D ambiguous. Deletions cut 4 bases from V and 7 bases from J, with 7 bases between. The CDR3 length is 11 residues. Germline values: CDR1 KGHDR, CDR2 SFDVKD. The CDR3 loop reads CATSEPQEQYF. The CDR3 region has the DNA TGTGCCACCAGTGAACCACAGGAGCAGTACTTC.

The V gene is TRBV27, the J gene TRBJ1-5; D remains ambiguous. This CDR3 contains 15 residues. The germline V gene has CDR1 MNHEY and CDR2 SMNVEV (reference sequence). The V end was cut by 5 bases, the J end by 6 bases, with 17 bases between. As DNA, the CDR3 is TGTGCCAGCAGTCCCACCTCGGGAGTCACTCAGCCCCAGCATTTT. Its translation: CASSPTSGVTQPQHF.

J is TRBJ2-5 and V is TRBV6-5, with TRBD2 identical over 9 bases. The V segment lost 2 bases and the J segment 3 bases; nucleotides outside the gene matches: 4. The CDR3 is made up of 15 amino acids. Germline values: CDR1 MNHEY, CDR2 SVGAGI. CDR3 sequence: CASSYRVAGEETQYF. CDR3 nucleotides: TGTGCCAGCAGTTACCGGGTAGCGGGGGAAGAGACCCAGTACTTC.

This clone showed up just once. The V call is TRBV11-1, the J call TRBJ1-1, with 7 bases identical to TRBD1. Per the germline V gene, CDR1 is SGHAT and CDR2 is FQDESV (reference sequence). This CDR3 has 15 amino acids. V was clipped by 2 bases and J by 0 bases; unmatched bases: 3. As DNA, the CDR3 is TGTGCCAGCAGCTTATTTACAGGGGTGAACACTGAAGCTTTCTTT. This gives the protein CASSLFTGVNTEAFF. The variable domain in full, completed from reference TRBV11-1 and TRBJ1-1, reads EAEVAQSPRYKITEKSQAVAFWCDPISGHATLYWYRQILGQGPELLVQFQDESVVDDSQLPKDRFSAERLKGVDSTLKIQPAELGDSAMYLCASSLFTGVNTEAFFGQGTRLTVV.

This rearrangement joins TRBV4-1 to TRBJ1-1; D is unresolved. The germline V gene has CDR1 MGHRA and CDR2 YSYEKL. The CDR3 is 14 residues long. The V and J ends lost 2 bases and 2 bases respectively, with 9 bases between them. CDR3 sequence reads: CASSQKQLNTEAFF. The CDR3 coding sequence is TGCGCCAGCAGCCAAAAACAGCTCAACACTGAAGCTTTCTTT.

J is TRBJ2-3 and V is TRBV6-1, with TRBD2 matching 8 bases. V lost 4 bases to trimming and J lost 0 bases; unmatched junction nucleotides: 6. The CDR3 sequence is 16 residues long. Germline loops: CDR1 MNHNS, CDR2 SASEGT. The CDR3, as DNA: TGTGCCAGCAGTGGTATAGCGGGGAGTAGCACAGATACGCAGTATTTT. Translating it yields CASSGIAGSSTDTQYF.

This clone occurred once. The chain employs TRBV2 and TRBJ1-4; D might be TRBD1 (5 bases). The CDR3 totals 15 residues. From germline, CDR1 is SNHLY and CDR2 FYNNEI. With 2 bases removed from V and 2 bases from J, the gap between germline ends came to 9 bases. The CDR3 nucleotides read TGTGCCAGCAGTGAACAGGGTTTGACTAATGAAAAACTGTTTTTT. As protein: CASSEQGLTNEKLFF.

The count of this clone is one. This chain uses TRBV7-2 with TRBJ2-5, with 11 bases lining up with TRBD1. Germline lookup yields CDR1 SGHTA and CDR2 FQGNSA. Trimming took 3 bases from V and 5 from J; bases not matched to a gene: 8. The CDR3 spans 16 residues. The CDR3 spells CASSFLDRGQGETQYF. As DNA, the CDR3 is TGTGCCAGCAGCTTTTTGGACAGGGGGCAGGGGGAGACCCAGTACTTC.

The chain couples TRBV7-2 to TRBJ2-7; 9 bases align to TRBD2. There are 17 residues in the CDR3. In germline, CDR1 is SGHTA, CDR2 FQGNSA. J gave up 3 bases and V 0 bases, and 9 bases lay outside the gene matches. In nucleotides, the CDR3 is TGTGCCAGCAGCTTAGCGTTGCGGGGGGGCAGTATCTACGAGCAGTACTTC. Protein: CASSLALRGGSIYEQYF.